The clone carrying this T cell receptor beta chain was detected many times. The antigen is not known. This CDR3 is 16 amino acids long. The V gene's germline CDR1 is MNHEY and CDR2 SMNVEV (reference sequence). V was shortened by 3 bases and J by 1 base, with 16 bases between the two germline ends. The sample belongs to a study of shared clonotypes between healthy human individuals. Regarding the study as a whole: Even with large depth, rarefaction showed that sorted-subset sequencing was incomplete. Richness estimates generally favored naive over memory subsets.

The test was conducted at deep level. Sequencing was performed with immunoSEQ multiplex PCR; in TCRdb, only in-frame clones are kept and a portion is missing. The data show approximately 640,000 clones, around 91% seen once. This chain links TRBV27 with TRBJ2-7; TRBD1 might be the D (5 bases). The source material was memory CD8+ T cells from PBMCs. Subset described: CD45RO+ cells pooled with CCR7-negative TemRA cells. The sequence came from a man younger than 30 in good health. Some clones in this sample may be carry-over from other donors' samples. CDR3 DNA sequence: TGTGCCAGCAGTTTGACTGGACGGACAACATCCTACGAGCAGTACTTC. Translation: CASSLTGRTTSYEQYF.